The clone carrying this T cell receptor beta chain came up many times. The antigen remains unidentified. The data derive from a study of T cells in Graves' hyperthyroidism and ophthalmopathy. The TCR beta CDR3 regions underwent amplification using RNA transcripts as the source. First-round RT-PCR with HTBI primers amplified the TCR CDR3 region. From the multiplex PCR reads, TCRdb called clonotypes with MiXCR, one entry per CDR3 protein. The repertoire has some 460,000 distinct CDR3 sequences, 15% to 17% of them found once; the top ten carry 11% to 15%. There are 15 residues in the CDR3. The trim removed 3 bases at V and 5 bases at J, leaving 10 bases unmatched. The germline V gene has CDR1 SGHAT and CDR2 FQNNGV. General observations from the study: Researchers found most expanded thyroid clonotypes above 0.001 in blood as well.

Patients aged 18 to 65 had newly diagnosed hyperthyroidism that had lasted under 2 months. The rearrangement links TRBV11-2 to TRBJ2-7; 7 bases are a match to TRBD2. This TCR was sampled from a woman aged 18-29 years with Graves' hyperthyroidism. The sample was blood. In DNA form, the CDR3 reads TGTGCCAGCAGCTTGAGGGGAGGGCTCGACAACGAGCAGTACTTC. Translating gives CASSLRGGLDNEQYF.